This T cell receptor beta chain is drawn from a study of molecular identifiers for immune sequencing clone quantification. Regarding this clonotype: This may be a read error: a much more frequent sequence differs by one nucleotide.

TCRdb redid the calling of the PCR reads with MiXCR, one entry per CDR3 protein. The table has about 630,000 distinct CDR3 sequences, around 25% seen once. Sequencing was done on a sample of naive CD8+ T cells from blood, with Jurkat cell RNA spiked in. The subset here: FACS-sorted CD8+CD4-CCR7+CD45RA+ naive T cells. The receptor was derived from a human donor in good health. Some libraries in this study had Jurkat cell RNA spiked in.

CDR3 nucleotides: TGTGCTAGTGGTTTCGGGGACATTAGCACAGATATGCAGTATTTT. Translation: CASGFGDISTDMQYF. J is TRBJ2-3 and V is TRBV12-5; the D gene is possibly TRBD1 (6 bases). CDR1 is LGHNT, CDR2 FRNRAP, per germline. The CDR3 consists of 15 residues.